The 3 T cell receptor beta chains below come from one sample, sequenced in a study of T cells after yellow fever vaccination. From the 5' RACE reads, TCRdb called clonotypes with MiXCR, one entry per CDR3 protein. This sample has a few hundred thousand distinct CDR3 sequences, with about 17% found just once. The starting material was PBMCs, obtained 5 to 6 days after the first yellow fever vaccination. The receptors here all came from a man between 18 and 35 years old who received the YFV17D yellow fever vaccine.

This clonotype occurred a few times. This chain uses TRBV7-2 with TRBJ1-1; D remains ambiguous. The ends were cut back, 6 bases at V and 5 bases at J, with 13 bases in the middle. CDR3 size: 13 residues. Per germline, CDR1 SGHTA and CDR2 FQGNSA. The CDR3 nucleotides are TGTGCCAGCAGACCCTCGGCGGTTACTGAAGCTTTCTTT. Amino acids: CASRPSAVTEAFF.

In this sample, this clonotype turned up a few times. The gene calls are TRBV28 and TRBJ1-6, with D perhaps matching TRBD1 (5 bases). The V gene's germline CDR1 is MDHEN and CDR2 SYDVKM. CDR3 length: 14 amino acids. V was pared by 7 bases and J by 10 bases, with 17 bases between. This CDR3 reads CASTWGTTRSPLHF. The CDR3 DNA sequence: TGTGCCAGCACGTGGGGGACCACTCGGTCACCCCTCCACTTT. Filled out from reference TRBV28 and TRBJ1-6, the complete variable domain reads DVKVTQSSRYLVKRTGEKVFLECVQDMDHENMFWYRQDPGLGLRLIYFSYDVKMKEKGDIPEGYSVSREKKERFSLILESASTNQTSMYLCASTWGTTRSPLHFGNGTRLTVT.

This clonotype was detected a few times. The chain carries TRBV6-2 or TRBV6-3 and TRBJ1-1; D is unclear. V lost 4 bases and J lost 4, with 10 bases in between. Germline CDR1 reads MNHEY; CDR2 reads SVGEGT. The CDR3 has 13 residues. CDR3 amino acids: CASSFPGLTEAFF. In DNA, the CDR3 is TGTGCCAGCAGTTTCCCCGGACTCACTGAAGCTTTCTTT.